This is a list of T cell receptor beta chains from one sample in a study of shared clonotypes between healthy human individuals. Produced via immunoSEQ multiplex PCR; TCRdb's table is partial and in-frame only. The sample comprises approximately 1.9 million clones, around 93% of which are singletons, and 1.5% to 2% rests with the top ten. The sequenced sample was naive CD8+ T cells from PBMCs. The source is a man between 18 and 35 years old in good health. Some clones in this sample may be carry-over from other donors' samples. Both conserved end residues are trimmed from each CDR3.

V gene	J gene	CDR3 protein
TRBV5-1	TRBJ1-1	ASSPVRGSTEAF
TRBV4-2	TRBJ2-3	ASSQGLAGFTDTQY
TRBV10-1	TRBJ2-1	ASSERPRGGEQF
TRBV9	TRBJ2-1	ASSVAGLDNEQF
TRBV6-6	TRBJ2-7	ASGSAEQY
TRBV2	TRBJ2-7	ASSGLAGNEQY
TRBV27	TRBJ2-1	ASSLFGLAEEQF
TRBV7-2	TRBJ2-7	ASSLRNGPEQY
TRBV7-9	TRBJ2-7	ASSWKGGNRSYEQY
TRBV27	TRBJ2-7	ASSLTGTSDYEQY
TRBV13	TRBJ1-1	ASSANRVVATEAF
TRBV28	TRBJ2-7	ASRQANNYEQY
TRBV27	TRBJ1-1	ASRPRGGTFLAF
TRBV7-8	TRBJ1-1	ASSSNRGGTEAF
TRBV12-5	TRBJ2-1	ASGSTSGNSNEQF
TRBV13	TRBJ2-5	ASSQSRDQETQY
TRBV27	TRBJ2-5	ASSLGWGQPQETQY
TRBV19	TRBJ1-5	ASSTQGRNQPQH
TRBV13	TRBJ2-2	ASSYTSGTDGELF
TRBV19	TRBJ1-1	ASSTTVNTEAF
TRBV7-9	TRBJ1-2	ATDRNYGYT
TRBV11-2	TRBJ1-3	ASSQGRPSGGVSGNTIY
TRBV11-2	TRBJ2-7	ASSTRDQPPYEQY
TRBV27	TRBJ1-5	ASSIGQGFQPQH
TRBV7-9	TRBJ2-3	ASSLRQEAGDTQY
TRBV6-5	TRBJ1-2	ASSPSQRYGYT
TRBV29-1	TRBJ1-1	SVEVRRANTEAF
TRBV28	TRBJ2-7	ASSLQGGTHEQY
TRBV15	TRBJ2-1	ATSRTPGLGSYNEQF
TRBV27	TRBJ1-1	ASSSPSRGRNTEAF
TRBV4-3	TRBJ2-5	ASSQDRGLQETQY